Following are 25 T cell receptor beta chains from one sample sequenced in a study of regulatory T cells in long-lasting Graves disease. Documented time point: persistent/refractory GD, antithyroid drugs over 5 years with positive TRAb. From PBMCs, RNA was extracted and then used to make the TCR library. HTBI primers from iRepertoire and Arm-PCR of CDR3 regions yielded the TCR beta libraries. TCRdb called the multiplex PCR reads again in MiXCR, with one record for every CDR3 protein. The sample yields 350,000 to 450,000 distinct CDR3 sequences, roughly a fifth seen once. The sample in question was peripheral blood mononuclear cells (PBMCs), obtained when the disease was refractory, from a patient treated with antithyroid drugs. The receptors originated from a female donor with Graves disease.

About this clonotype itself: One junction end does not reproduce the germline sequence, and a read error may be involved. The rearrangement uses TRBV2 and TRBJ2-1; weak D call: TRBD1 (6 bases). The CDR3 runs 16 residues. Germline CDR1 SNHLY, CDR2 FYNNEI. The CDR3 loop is CANSPSTGLIDHEQFF. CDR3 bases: TGTGCCAACAGTCCCTCGACAGGCCTAATCGACCATGAGCAGTTCTTC. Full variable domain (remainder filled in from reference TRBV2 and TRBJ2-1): EPEVTQTPSHQVTQMGQEVILRCVPISNHLYFYWYRQILGQKVEFLVSFYNNEISEKSEIFDDQFSVERPDGSNFTLKIRSTKLEDSAMYFCANSPSTGLIDHEQFFGPGTRLTVL.

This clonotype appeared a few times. The CDR3, as DNA: TGTGCCACCAGTGAAACAGGGGATGCGAACACCGGGGAGCTGTTTTTT. Its protein is CATSETGDANTGELFF. This chain uses TRBV24-1 with TRBJ2-2; 7 bases are shared with TRBD1. Germline lookup yields CDR1 KGHDR and CDR2 SFDVKD. With V trimmed by 4 bases and J by 0 bases, 4 bases remained unmatched. This CDR3 contains 16 residues.

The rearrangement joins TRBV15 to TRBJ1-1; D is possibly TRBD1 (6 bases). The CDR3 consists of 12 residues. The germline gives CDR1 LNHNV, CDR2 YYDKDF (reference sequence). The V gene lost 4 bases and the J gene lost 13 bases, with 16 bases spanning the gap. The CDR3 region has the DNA TGTGCCACCAGCATTCCGGGACAAAGGATTTTCTTT. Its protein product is CATSIPGQRIFF.

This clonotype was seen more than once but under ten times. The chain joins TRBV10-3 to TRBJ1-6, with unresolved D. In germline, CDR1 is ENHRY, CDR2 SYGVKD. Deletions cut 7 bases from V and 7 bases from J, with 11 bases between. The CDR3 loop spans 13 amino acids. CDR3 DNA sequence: TGTGCCATCACACGAGACGGGAATTCACCCCTCCACTTT. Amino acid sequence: CAITRDGNSPLHF.

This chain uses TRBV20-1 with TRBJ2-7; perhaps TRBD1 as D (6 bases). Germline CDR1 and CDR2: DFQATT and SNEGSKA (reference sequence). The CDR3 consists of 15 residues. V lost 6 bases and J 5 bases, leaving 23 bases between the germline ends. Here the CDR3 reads CSASRGNRELHEQYF. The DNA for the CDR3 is TGCAGTGCCAGCCGAGGGAACAGGGAGCTCCACGAGCAGTACTTC.

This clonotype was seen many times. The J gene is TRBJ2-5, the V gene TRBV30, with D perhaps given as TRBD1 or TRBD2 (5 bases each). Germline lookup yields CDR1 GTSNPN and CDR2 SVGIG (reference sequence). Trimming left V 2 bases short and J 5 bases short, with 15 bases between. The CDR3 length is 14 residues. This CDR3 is CAWSTGIGDETQYF. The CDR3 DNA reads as TGTGCCTGGAGTACGGGGATTGGGGACGAGACCCAGTACTTC.

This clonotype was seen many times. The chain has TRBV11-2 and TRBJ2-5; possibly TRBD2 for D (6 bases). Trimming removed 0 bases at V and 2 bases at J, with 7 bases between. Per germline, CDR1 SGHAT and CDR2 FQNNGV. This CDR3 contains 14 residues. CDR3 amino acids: CASSLDGGQETQYF. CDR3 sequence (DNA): TGTGCCAGCAGCTTAGATGGAGGGCAAGAGACCCAGTACTTC.

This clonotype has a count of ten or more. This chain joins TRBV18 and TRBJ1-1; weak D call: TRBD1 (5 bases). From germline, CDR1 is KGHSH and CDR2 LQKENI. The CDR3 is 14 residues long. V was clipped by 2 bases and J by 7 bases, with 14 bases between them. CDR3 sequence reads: CASSPGTGVGEAFF. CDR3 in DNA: TGTGCCAGCTCACCAGGGACGGGAGTTGGTGAAGCTTTCTTT.

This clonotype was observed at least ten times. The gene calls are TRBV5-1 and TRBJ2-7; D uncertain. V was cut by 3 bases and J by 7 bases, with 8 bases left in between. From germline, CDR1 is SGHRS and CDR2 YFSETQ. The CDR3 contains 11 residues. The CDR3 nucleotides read TGCGCCAGCAGCTCGGATTTGGAGCAGTACTTC. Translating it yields CASSSDLEQYF.

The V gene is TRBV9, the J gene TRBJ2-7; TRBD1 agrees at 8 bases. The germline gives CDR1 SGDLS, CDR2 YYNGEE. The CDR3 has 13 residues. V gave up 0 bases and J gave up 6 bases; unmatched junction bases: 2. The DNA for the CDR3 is TGTGCCAGCAGCGTAGACCAGGGGGCCGAGCAGTACTTC. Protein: CASSVDQGAEQYF.

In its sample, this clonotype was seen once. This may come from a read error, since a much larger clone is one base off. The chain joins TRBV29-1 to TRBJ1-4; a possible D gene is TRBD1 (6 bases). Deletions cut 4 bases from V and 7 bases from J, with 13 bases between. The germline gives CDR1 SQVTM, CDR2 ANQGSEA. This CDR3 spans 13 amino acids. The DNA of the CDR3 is TGCAGCGTTGGGGACACAAGGGGTGAAAAACTGTTTTTT. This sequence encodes CSVGDTRGEKLFF.

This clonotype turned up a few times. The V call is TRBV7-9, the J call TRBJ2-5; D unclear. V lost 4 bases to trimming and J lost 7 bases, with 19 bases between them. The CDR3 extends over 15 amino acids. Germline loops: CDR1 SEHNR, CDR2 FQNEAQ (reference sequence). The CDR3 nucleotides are TGTGCCAGCAGCTCCTCTATCGCGTCGGGTGGGACCCAGTACTTC. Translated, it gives CASSSSIASGGTQYF. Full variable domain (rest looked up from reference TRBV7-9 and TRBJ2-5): DTGVSQNPRHKITKRGQNVTFRCDPISEHNRLYWYRQTLGQGPEFLTYFQNEAQLEKSRLLSDRFSAERPKGSFSTLEIQRTEQGDSAMYLCASSSSIASGGTQYFGPGTRLLVL.

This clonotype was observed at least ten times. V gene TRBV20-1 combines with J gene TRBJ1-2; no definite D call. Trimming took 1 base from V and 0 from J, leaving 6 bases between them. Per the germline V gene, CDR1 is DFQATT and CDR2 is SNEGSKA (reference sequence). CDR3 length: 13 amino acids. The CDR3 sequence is CSARVQANYGYTF. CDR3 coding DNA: TGCAGTGCTAGAGTTCAAGCTAACTATGGCTACACCTTC.

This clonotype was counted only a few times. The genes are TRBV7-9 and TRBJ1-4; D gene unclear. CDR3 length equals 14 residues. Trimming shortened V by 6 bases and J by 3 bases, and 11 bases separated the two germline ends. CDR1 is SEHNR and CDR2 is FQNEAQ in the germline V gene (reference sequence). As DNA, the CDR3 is TGTGCCAGCAGTTATCAGACCTCTAATGAAAAACTGTTTTTT. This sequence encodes CASSYQTSNEKLFF.

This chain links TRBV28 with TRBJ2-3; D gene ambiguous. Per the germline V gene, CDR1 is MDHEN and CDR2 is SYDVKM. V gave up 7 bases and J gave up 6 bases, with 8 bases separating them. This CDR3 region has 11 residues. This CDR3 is CASTFSDTQYF. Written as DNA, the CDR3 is TGTGCCAGCACTTTTTCCGATACGCAGTATTTT.

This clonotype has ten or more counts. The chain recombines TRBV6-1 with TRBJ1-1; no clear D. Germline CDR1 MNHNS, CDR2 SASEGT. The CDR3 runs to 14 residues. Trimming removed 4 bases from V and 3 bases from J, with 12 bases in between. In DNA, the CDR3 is TGTGCCAGCAGTGGGGGAGTTAGGCACACTGAAGCTTTCTTT. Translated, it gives CASSGGVRHTEAFF.

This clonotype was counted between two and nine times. For the CDR3, the DNA is TGTGCCTGGAGTGGAGACGGGTACCAAGAGACCCAGTACTTC. This encodes CAWSGDGYQETQYF. The chain carries TRBV30 and TRBJ2-5; D gene ambiguous. Per germline, CDR1 GTSNPN and CDR2 SVGIG (reference sequence). Trimming removed 1 base at V and 0 bases at J, with 9 bases between. This CDR3 is 14 amino acids long.

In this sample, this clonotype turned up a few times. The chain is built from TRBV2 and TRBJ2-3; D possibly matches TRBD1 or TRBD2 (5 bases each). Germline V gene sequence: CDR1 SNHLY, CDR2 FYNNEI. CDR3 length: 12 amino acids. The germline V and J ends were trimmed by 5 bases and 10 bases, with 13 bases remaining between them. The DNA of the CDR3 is TGTGCCAGCAGTAGTCGGGGCCAGGCGCAGTATTTT. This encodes CASSSRGQAQYF.

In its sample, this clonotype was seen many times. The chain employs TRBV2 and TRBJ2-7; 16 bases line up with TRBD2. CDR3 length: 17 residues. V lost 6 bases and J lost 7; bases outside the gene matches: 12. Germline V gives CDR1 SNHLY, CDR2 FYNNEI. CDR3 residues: CASSTGTSGRGLGEQYF. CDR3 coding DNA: TGTGCCAGCAGCACCGGGACTAGCGGGAGGGGGCTGGGGGAGCAGTACTTC.

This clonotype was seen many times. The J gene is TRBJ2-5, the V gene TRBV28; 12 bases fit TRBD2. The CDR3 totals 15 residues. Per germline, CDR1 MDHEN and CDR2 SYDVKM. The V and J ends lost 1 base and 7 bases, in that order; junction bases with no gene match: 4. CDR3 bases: TGTGCCAGCAGTTTATCTAGCGGGAGGGCCGGGACCCAGTACTTC. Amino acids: CASSLSSGRAGTQYF.

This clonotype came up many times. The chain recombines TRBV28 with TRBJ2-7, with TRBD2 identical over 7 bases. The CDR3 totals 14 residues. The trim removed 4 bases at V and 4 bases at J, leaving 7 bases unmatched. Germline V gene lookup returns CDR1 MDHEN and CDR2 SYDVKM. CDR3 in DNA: TGTGCCAGCAGTTCAAAGCGGGATGGGTACGAGCAGTACTTC. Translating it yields CASSSKRDGYEQYF.

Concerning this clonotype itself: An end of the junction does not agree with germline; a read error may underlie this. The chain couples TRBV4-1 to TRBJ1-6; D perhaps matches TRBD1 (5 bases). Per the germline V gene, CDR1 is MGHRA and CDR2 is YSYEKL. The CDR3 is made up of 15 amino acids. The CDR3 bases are TGCGCCAACAGCCTGGGGCAGGGATACGATTCACCCCTCCACTTT. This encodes CANSLGQGYDSPLHF.

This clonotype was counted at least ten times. The CDR3: CASSEAGTGNTGELFF. As DNA, the CDR3 is TGTGCCAGCAGTGAAGCAGGTACAGGGAACACCGGGGAGCTGTTTTTT. J is TRBJ2-2 and V is TRBV2; weak D call: TRBD1 (5 bases). V was shortened by 0 bases and J by 1 base, with 9 bases between the two germline ends. The CDR3 runs 16 residues. Germline-derived CDR1 and CDR2 are SNHLY and FYNNEI.

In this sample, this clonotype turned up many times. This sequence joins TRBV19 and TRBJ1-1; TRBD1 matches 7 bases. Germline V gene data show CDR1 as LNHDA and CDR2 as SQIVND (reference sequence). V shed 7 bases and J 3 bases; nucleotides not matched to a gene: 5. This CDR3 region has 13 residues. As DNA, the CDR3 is TGTGCCAGTAAAATCACAGGGGACACTGAAGCTTTCTTT. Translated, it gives CASKITGDTEAFF.

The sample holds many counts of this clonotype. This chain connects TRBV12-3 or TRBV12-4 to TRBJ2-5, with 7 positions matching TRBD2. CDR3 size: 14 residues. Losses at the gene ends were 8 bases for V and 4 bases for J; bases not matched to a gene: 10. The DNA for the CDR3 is TGTGCCAGCCTGGAAGAGGGGAGGGCAGAGACCCAGTACTTC. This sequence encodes CASLEEGRAETQYF.